Presented here are 26 T cell receptor beta chains from one specimen sequenced in a study of cytomegalovirus exposure and HLA in healthy donors. PCR used 60 Vbeta primers and 13 Jbeta primers. TCRdb's table, derived via immunoSEQ multiplex PCR, lists solely in-frame clones and lacks some. This sample has 11,000 to 15,000 clones, with over 55% found just once. The sample consisted of PBMCs. The receptors were sampled from a woman aged 45-59 years in good health and CMV-seropositive.

The V gene is TRBV25-1, the J gene TRBJ2-5, with D perhaps matching TRBD2 (6 bases). CDR1 MGHDK and CDR2 SYGVNS come from the germline V gene. The CDR3 runs to 15 residues. V dropped 0 bases and J dropped 4 bases, with 12 bases sitting between them. CDR3 coding DNA: TGTGCCAGCAGTGAATATTGGGCCGGGAGAGAGACCCAGTACTTC. As protein: CASSEYWAGRETQYF. Supplemented by reference TRBV25-1 and TRBJ2-5, the full variable domain reads EADIYQTPRYLVIGTGKKITLECSQTMGHDKMYWYQQDPGMELHLIHYSYGVNSTEKGDLSSESTVSRIRTEHFPLTLESARPSHTSQYLCASSEYWAGRETQYFGPGTRLLVL.

The chain links TRBV29-1 to TRBJ1-1; 8 bases align to TRBD1. V lost 7 bases, J lost 0 bases, and 1 base stayed unmatched. Germline values: CDR1 SQVTM, CDR2 ANQGSEA. The length of the CDR3 is 12 residues. CDR3 amino acids: CSAGQVNTEAFF. The CDR3 bases are TGCAGCGCGGGACAGGTGAACACTGAAGCTTTCTTT.

V and J are TRBV29-1 and TRBJ2-6; D remains ambiguous. The CDR3 has 13 residues. The germline V gene has CDR1 SQVTM and CDR2 ANQGSEA. V lost 3 bases to trimming and J lost 4 bases, with 7 bases between them. This CDR3 is CSVDSTGANVLTF. The CDR3 coding sequence is TGCAGCGTTGACTCTACCGGGGCCAACGTCCTGACTTTC. The full variable domain, rest sourced from reference TRBV29-1 and TRBJ2-6, is SAVISQKPSRDICQRGTSLTIQCQVDSQVTMMFWYRQQPGQSLTLIATANQGSEATYESGFVIDKFPISRPNLTFSTLTVSNMSPEDSSIYLCSVDSTGANVLTFGAGSRLTVL.

V usage is TRBV4-1 and J usage is TRBJ1-5; the D is unclear. V was pared by 0 bases and J by 6 bases, with 15 bases between. CDR3 length: 16 residues. Germline CDR1 is MGHRA and CDR2 is YSYEKL. The CDR3 is CASSQESWEGGQPQHF. CDR3 DNA: TGCGCCAGCAGCCAAGAGTCTTGGGAGGGAGGTCAGCCCCAGCATTTT.

This clone turned up a few times. The chain recombines TRBV6-1 with TRBJ2-3; D unresolved. Germline V lookup: CDR1 MNHNS, CDR2 SASEGT. The V gene lost 6 bases and the J gene lost 3 bases, with 10 bases spanning the gap. This CDR3 is built from 13 residues. The CDR3 sequence is CASSRDSTDTQYF. CDR3 in DNA: TGTGCCAGCAGCCGCGACTCGACAGATACGCAGTATTTT.

The chain joins TRBV6-6 to TRBJ1-5; D ambiguous. The germline gives CDR1 MNHNY, CDR2 SVGAGI (reference sequence). Trimming removed 5 bases at V and 0 bases at J, with 5 bases between. The CDR3 has 13 amino acids. The CDR3 loop is CASSVYSNQPQHF. Here the CDR3 DNA reads TGTGCCAGCAGTGTTTATAGCAATCAGCCCCAGCATTTT.

The V call is TRBV29-1, the J call TRBJ1-1; D not certain. The CDR3 extends over 11 amino acids. In germline, CDR1 is SQVTM, CDR2 ANQGSEA. The germline V and J ends were trimmed by 6 bases and 4 bases, with 9 bases remaining between them. The CDR3 protein is CSVRVATEAFF. The CDR3 nucleotides are TGCAGCGTCCGGGTCGCCACTGAAGCTTTCTTT.

This clone was seen only a few times. This chain uses TRBV4-2 with TRBJ1-1, with D uncertain. Germline loops: CDR1 LGHNA, CDR2 YNFKEQ. V lost 4 bases, J lost 1 base, and 13 bases lay in between. The length of the CDR3 is 15 residues. CDR3 DNA: TGTGCCAGCAGCCTGGGGAGATCGGGGAACACTGAAGCTTTCTTT. It codes for CASSLGRSGNTEAFF.

A few counts support this clone. The chain is built from TRBV29-1 and TRBJ2-1; the match to TRBD2 covers 13 bases. Germline CDR1 is SQVTM and CDR2 is ANQGSEA. V gave up 7 bases and J gave up 8 bases; unmatched junction bases: 8. The CDR3 extends over 14 amino acids. The CDR3 protein is CSGSTSGRGYEQFF. The CDR3 DNA reads TGCAGCGGTTCTACTAGCGGGAGGGGGTATGAGCAGTTCTTC.

The chain combines TRBV29-1 with TRBJ1-4; D unclear. This CDR3 spans 10 amino acids. The V gene's germline CDR1 is SQVTM and CDR2 ANQGSEA. The V and J ends lost 7 bases and 4 bases respectively, with 4 bases between them. CDR3 DNA sequence: TGCAGCGCCTTTAATGAAAAACTGTTTTTT. Amino acid sequence: CSAFNEKLFF.

This clone came up once. The V and J genes are TRBV6-1 and TRBJ2-7; 10 bases agree with TRBD2. The CDR3 extends over 15 amino acids. Trimming took 2 bases from V and 6 from J; bases not matched to a gene: 7. Germline CDR1 and CDR2: MNHNS and SASEGT. CDR3 residues: CASSELAGVKGEQYF. CDR3 coding DNA: TGTGCCAGCAGTGAACTAGCGGGAGTTAAAGGCGAGCAGTACTTC.

The J gene is TRBJ1-2, the V gene TRBV7-9, with TRBD1 as a possible D gene (5 bases). The CDR3 contains 12 residues. Germline CDR1 and CDR2: SEHNR and FQNEAQ (reference sequence). V lost 1 base, J lost 8 bases, and 8 bases lay in between. The CDR3, as DNA: TGTGCCAGCAGCTTAGAGCAGGGCGGCTACACCTTC. Translating it yields CASSLEQGGYTF.

This clone occurred a few times. The rearrangement links TRBV11-3 to TRBJ2-7; D might be TRBD2 (6 bases). Trimming took 2 bases from V and 3 from J, leaving 11 bases between them. The CDR3 has 14 residues. The germline gives CDR1 SGHNT, CDR2 YENEEA. CDR3 sequence: CASSLRSGHYEQYF. The CDR3 nucleotides read TGTGCCAGCAGCTTACGAAGCGGGCACTACGAGCAGTACTTC.

The rearrangement joins TRBV7-8 to TRBJ1-2, with D possibly matching TRBD1 (6 bases). V lost 5 bases and J lost 6, with 16 bases in between. The CDR3 is 14 amino acids. Germline V gene data show CDR1 as SGHVS and CDR2 as FQNEAQ. This CDR3 reads CASSPTARGHGYTF. In DNA form, the CDR3 reads TGTGCCAGCAGCCCCACGGCCAGGGGACATGGCTACACCTTC.

V usage is TRBV21-1 and J usage is TRBJ1-2. TRBV21-1 has pseudogene status. The CDR3 runs 13 residues. In DNA form, the CDR3 reads TGTGCCACCCCGTGCTCCGGAGCGTATGGCTACACCTTC. This codes for CATPCSGAYGYTF.

This chain joins TRBV30 and TRBJ2-7; D gene unclear. Germline loops: CDR1 GTSNPN, CDR2 SVGIG (reference sequence). The V and J ends lost 4 bases and 6 bases respectively, with 13 bases between them. CDR3 length: 12 amino acids. The CDR3 bases are TGTGCCTGGATCGCAGGTTCTGGCGAGCAGTACTTC. This encodes CAWIAGSGEQYF.

The gene calls are TRBV29-1 and TRBJ2-7; D is possibly TRBD2 (6 bases). The V gene lost 7 bases and the J gene lost 3 bases, with 7 bases spanning the gap. The CDR3 length is 10 residues. In germline, CDR1 is SQVTM, CDR2 ANQGSEA. CDR3 in DNA: TGCAGCGGGGGGGACTACGAGCAGTACTTC. It codes for CSGGDYEQYF.

V and J are TRBV4-1 and TRBJ1-4; 8 nucleotides align to TRBD1. J lost 1 base, V lost 1 base, and 11 bases had no gene match. This CDR3 is 19 amino acids long. CDR1 MGHRA and CDR2 YSYEKL come from the germline V gene. The chain's CDR3 is CASSQVGRGLFGTNEKLFF. In nucleotides, the CDR3 is TGCGCCAGCAGCCAAGTTGGCAGGGGGCTCTTTGGAACTAATGAAAAACTGTTTTTT.

The genes are TRBV7-6 and TRBJ1-1; TRBD1 matches at 7 bases. The germline gives CDR1 SGHVS, CDR2 FNYEAQ. J lost 2 bases, V lost 3 bases, and 6 bases had no gene match. The CDR3 covers 15 residues. CDR3 sequence (DNA): TGTGCCAGCAGCTTGTCCGGGACAGCTAACACTGAAGCTTTCTTT. Its protein product is CASSLSGTANTEAFF.

The V call is TRBV30, the J call TRBJ1-1, with D unresolved. V gave up 5 bases and J gave up 10 bases, with 17 bases separating them. From germline, CDR1 is GTSNPN and CDR2 SVGIG (reference sequence). There are 12 residues in the CDR3. CDR3 residues: CAWVRDEYAAFF. The CDR3 DNA reads as TGTGCCTGGGTCCGGGATGAATATGCAGCTTTCTTT.

This clone occurred once. The chain couples TRBV28 to TRBJ1-5; no reliable D call. The CDR3 covers 13 residues. Germline V CDR1 and CDR2: MDHEN, SYDVKM. V lost 7 bases, J lost 6 bases, and 13 bases lay in between. This CDR3 is CASTSGGIQPQHF. The CDR3 DNA sequence: TGTGCCAGCACCTCGGGAGGGATTCAGCCCCAGCATTTT.

Here the CDR3 DNA reads TGCGCCAGCAGCCTCTACCAAACAGGGTCTGGGGCCAACGTCCTGACTTTC. As protein: CASSLYQTGSGANVLTF. This rearrangement joins TRBV4-1 to TRBJ2-6; TRBD1 is a possible D gene (6 bases). The CDR3 spans 17 residues. V was pared by 4 bases and J by 1 base, with 14 bases between. Germline CDR1 reads MGHRA; CDR2 reads YSYEKL.

The chain couples TRBV25-1 to TRBJ1-1, with a possible D match to TRBD1 (5 bases). The CDR3 is 14 residues long. Deletions cut 1 base from V and 11 bases from J, with 17 bases between. CDR1 and CDR2 from the germline V gene are MGHDK and SYGVNS. CDR3 bases: TGTGCCAGCAGTGAATTAGTCTTAGGGGTACCCGCTTTCTTT. This sequence encodes CASSELVLGVPAFF.

The V call is TRBV2, the J call TRBJ2-1; 8 positions agree with TRBD2. The J segment lost 8 bases and the V segment lost 8 bases, leaving 14 bases of the junction unmatched. Germline V gene lookup returns CDR1 SNHLY and CDR2 FYNNEI. The CDR3 has 15 amino acids. CDR3 nucleotide sequence: TGTGCCAGCGGAAATCCGGGACTAGAATGGTATGAGCAGTTCTTC. It codes for CASGNPGLEWYEQFF.

The chain employs TRBV28 and TRBJ1-4; D is unclear. Trimming pared 2 bases from V and 0 bases from J, leaving 4 bases between. The CDR3 extends over 14 amino acids. CDR1 and CDR2 (germline): MDHEN, SYDVKM. In DNA, the CDR3 is TGTGCCAGCAGTTTAAGCGCAACTAATGAAAAACTGTTTTTT. Translation gives CASSLSATNEKLFF.

The rearrangement joins TRBV4-1 to TRBJ2-5; D perhaps matches TRBD2 (6 bases). The germline V gene has CDR1 MGHRA and CDR2 YSYEKL. Deletions cut 0 bases from V and 2 bases from J, with 10 bases between. CDR3 size: 15 residues. CDR3 amino acids: CASSQEGLEQETQYF. The CDR3 DNA sequence: TGCGCCAGCAGCCAAGAGGGACTGGAACAAGAGACCCAGTACTTC.